The source of this TCR beta chain is a study of Ad26.COV2.S vaccination and SARS-CoV-2 variants. Produced via immunoSEQ multiplex PCR; TCRdb's table is partial and in-frame only. The data contain 300,000 to 450,000 clones, 85% of them singletons. Study observations and caveats: Relative to placebo recipients, vaccine recipients exhibited elevated spike-specific TCR breadth.

In the case of this clone: What it binds is unknown.

The V end was cut by 0 bases, the J end by 2 bases, with 14 bases between. Germline V gene lookup returns CDR1 SGDLS and CDR2 YYNGEE. The CDR3 has 16 residues. As for treatment: 15 to 20 received Ad26.COV2.S at low or high dose, single or two shots; about 5 received placebo; per-sample allocation not given. Samples analyzed were those drawn on day 63 after the first vaccine or placebo injection. Sequencing used peripheral blood, obtained in a trial of Ad26.COV2.S vaccine versus placebo. This receptor was taken from a person between 18 and 59 years old who received the Ad26.COV2.S COVID-19 vaccine or a placebo. The chain joins TRBV9 to TRBJ2-5; D unresolved. For the CDR3, the DNA is TGTGCCAGCAGCGTAGGAGTCGGTGGCCCACAAGAGACCCAGTACTTC. Its translation is CASSVGVGGPQETQYF.